These 27 T cell receptor beta chains were sequenced from one sample in a study of cytomegalovirus exposure and HLA in healthy donors. Use of 60 Vbeta and 13 Jbeta primers characterized the PCR. Assay used: immunoSEQ multiplex PCR; TCRdb lists only in-frame clones, some missing. Here the sample spans 150,000 or so clones, 70% being singletons. Sequenced input: PBMCs. Source of these receptors: a woman aged 55-70 years in good health and CMV-seropositive.

This chain uses TRBV7-9 with TRBJ1-3, with TRBD1 as a possible D gene (5 bases). The germline gives CDR1 SEHNR, CDR2 FQNEAQ (reference sequence). Trimming cost V 5 bases and J 0 bases, with 11 bases left between them. The CDR3 spans 15 residues. CDR3 region: CASSAEQVSGNTIYF. As DNA, the CDR3 is TGTGCCAGCAGCGCCGAACAGGTCTCTGGAAACACCATATATTTT.

This sequence joins TRBV18 and TRBJ2-3; D is uncertain. The V end lost 0 bases, the J end lost 2 bases, and 6 bases lay between the germline ends. The CDR3 extends over 14 amino acids. Looked up from germline, CDR1 is KGHSH and CDR2 is LQKENI. The CDR3 nucleotides read TGTGCCAGCTCACCACCCCAGTACACAGATACGCAGTATTTT. Protein product: CASSPPQYTDTQYF.

V gene TRBV30 combines with J gene TRBJ2-2, with 8 bases that match TRBD2. Germline values: CDR1 GTSNPN, CDR2 SVGIG (reference sequence). The trim removed 0 bases at V and 6 bases at J, leaving 3 bases unmatched. The CDR3 consists of 14 residues. The CDR3, as DNA: TGTGCCTGGAGTGTAGGAGCGGGAGCCGGGGAGCTGTTTTTT. Translation gives CAWSVGAGAGELFF.

This clone was seen a handful of times. The genes are TRBV28 and TRBJ2-3; the match to TRBD1 covers 7 bases. Germline CDR1 is MDHEN and CDR2 is SYDVKM. The CDR3 runs to 13 residues. Trimming removed 3 bases from V and 7 bases from J; junction bases left unmatched: 4. The CDR3 nucleotides are TGTGCCAGCAGTTTGACAGGGAAGAATACGCAGTATTTT. The encoded protein is CASSLTGKNTQYF.

The V gene is TRBV6-5, the J gene TRBJ2-7; 9 bases agree with TRBD1. CDR3 size: 14 residues. The V gene's germline CDR1 is MNHEY and CDR2 SVGAGI. With 6 bases clipped from V and 6 bases from J, the junction kept 9 bases outside the gene matches. Here the CDR3 reads CASSPGTGTGEQYF. Written as DNA, the CDR3 is TGTGCCAGCAGCCCCGGGACAGGGACTGGCGAGCAGTACTTC.

The chain recombines TRBV5-1 with TRBJ2-3; the match to TRBD2 covers 7 bases. The CDR3 is made up of 16 amino acids. V lost 1 base to trimming and J lost 0 bases; unmatched junction nucleotides: 5. Germline V gene sequence: CDR1 SGHRS, CDR2 YFSETQ. CDR3 in amino acids: CASSLTGTTSTDTQYF. The CDR3 DNA sequence: TGCGCCAGCAGCTTGACCGGGACTACCAGCACAGATACGCAGTATTTT.

Notes on this clone: Other nucleotide sequences from this sample produce the same CDR3. This chain connects TRBV30 to TRBJ1-3, with no clear D. This CDR3 spans 15 amino acids. V was trimmed by 3 bases and J by 0 bases, leaving 12 bases between them. CDR1 and CDR2 from the germline V gene are GTSNPN and SVGIG (reference sequence). CDR3 DNA: TGTGCCTGGAGCGTTGAGGCAAGCTCTGGAAACACCATATATTTT. This encodes CAWSVEASSGNTIYF.

V gene TRBV5-4 combines with J gene TRBJ2-7, with 9 bases identical to TRBD1. Germline assignment: CDR1 SGHNT and CDR2 YYREEE (reference sequence). This CDR3 has 16 residues. After removal of 0 bases from V and 6 bases from J, the junction contained 10 bases not matched to a gene. The CDR3 DNA follows: TGTGCCAGCAGCTTGGAAATTACAGGGGGCAAAAGCGAGCAGTACTTC. Translating it yields CASSLEITGGKSEQYF.

V usage is TRBV9 and J usage is TRBJ1-1, with 7 bases that match TRBD1. CDR3 length equals 15 residues. Germline V gene lookup returns CDR1 SGDLS and CDR2 YYNGEE. V lost 0 bases to trimming and J lost 5 bases; unmatched junction nucleotides: 7. Written as DNA, the CDR3 is TGTGCCAGCAGCGTAGTAGGGGGCGCGGGGACTGAAGCTTTCTTT. Residues: CASSVVGGAGTEAFF.

This clone has just a few counts. The gene calls are TRBV6-6 and TRBJ1-1; D is uncertain. The V end was cut by 7 bases, the J end by 4 bases, with 13 bases between. Germline V gene data show CDR1 as MNHNY and CDR2 as SVGAGI (reference sequence). This CDR3 contains 13 residues. The CDR3, as DNA: TGTGCCAGCAAACTTCAGGCGAGCACTGAAGCTTTCTTT. Protein: CASKLQASTEAFF.

The genes are TRBV19 and TRBJ1-5; tentative D call: TRBD1 (5 bases). The CDR3 runs to 15 residues. Per germline, CDR1 LNHDA and CDR2 SQIVND (reference sequence). Between the trimmed V and J ends, which lost 7 bases and 0 bases, there was a span of 13 bases. The CDR3 DNA reads as TGTGCCAGTACCCTCGACAGATATAGCAATCAGCCCCAGCATTTT. Translation gives CASTLDRYSNQPQHF.

This clone appeared a few times. The chain recombines TRBV28 with TRBJ2-7; D possibly corresponds to TRBD1 (5 bases). V was trimmed by 5 bases and J by 6 bases, leaving 14 bases between them. The length of the CDR3 is 13 residues. Germline V lookup: CDR1 MDHEN, CDR2 SYDVKM. CDR3 sequence: CASSLQGTREQYF. As DNA, the CDR3 is TGTGCCAGCAGTCTCCAGGGTACCCGCGAGCAGTACTTC.

This sequence joins TRBV18 and TRBJ1-2; the D is unclear. Trimming left V 6 bases short and J 6 bases short, with 11 bases between. Germline-derived CDR1 and CDR2 are KGHSH and LQKENI. There are 12 residues in the CDR3. The CDR3 protein is CASSPRGDGYTF. The DNA for the CDR3 is TGTGCCAGCTCTCCCCGGGGAGATGGCTACACCTTC.

This clone was seen only a few times. The chain links TRBV2 to TRBJ1-1, with D uncertain. Per the germline V gene, CDR1 is SNHLY and CDR2 is FYNNEI. This CDR3 region has 13 residues. V lost 4 bases and J 4 bases, leaving 10 bases between the germline ends. CDR3 sequence (DNA): TGTGCCAGCAGTGGAGGGAGGAGCACTGAAGCTTTCTTT. It codes for CASSGGRSTEAFF.

This clone was observed a single time. The chain has TRBV6-6 and TRBJ2-3, with 11 bases aligning to TRBD2. V lost 5 bases to trimming and J lost 6 bases; unmatched junction nucleotides: 10. Germline V gene data show CDR1 as MNHNY and CDR2 as SVGAGI (reference sequence). The CDR3 sequence is 16 residues long. This chain's CDR3 is CASSPGLAGPGDTQYF. The CDR3 bases are TGTGCCAGCAGTCCAGGACTAGCGGGTCCGGGGGATACGCAGTATTTT.

The chain links TRBV5-1 to TRBJ2-1, with 12 bases identical to TRBD2. From germline, CDR1 is SGHRS and CDR2 YFSETQ. The CDR3 is made up of 15 amino acids. Trimming took 5 bases from V and 8 from J; bases not matched to a gene: 8. CDR3 amino acids: CASRLTSGSIYEQFF. The CDR3 nucleotides read TGCGCCAGCAGGTTGACTAGCGGGAGTATCTATGAGCAGTTCTTC.

This sequence joins TRBV5-8 and TRBJ2-5; TRBD1 aligns across 9 bases. Per germline, CDR1 SGHTS and CDR2 YDEGEE. Trimming removed 5 bases from V and 6 bases from J; junction bases left unmatched: 11. The CDR3 runs 15 residues. The CDR3 DNA reads TGTGCCAGCAGAAAACAGGGGGCCGTGGGGCAGACCCAGTACTTC. This encodes CASRKQGAVGQTQYF.

This clone was seen more than once but under ten times. The chain employs TRBV6-6 and TRBJ2-7; TRBD2 aligns across 7 bases. CDR3 size: 12 residues. From germline, CDR1 is MNHNY and CDR2 SVGAGI (reference sequence). The V gene end was trimmed by 8 bases and the J gene end by 4 bases; junction bases not matched to a gene: 5. CDR3 in amino acids: CASARGGYEQYF. In DNA, the CDR3 is TGTGCCAGCGCCCGCGGGGGTTACGAGCAGTACTTC.

V is TRBV5-1 and J is TRBJ1-4, with TRBD1 matching 8 bases. V was clipped by 0 bases and J by 5 bases; unmatched bases: 0. The CDR3 contains 14 residues. The V gene's germline CDR1 is SGHRS and CDR2 YFSETQ. CDR3 in amino acids: CASSLGTGNEKLFF. In DNA form, the CDR3 reads TGCGCCAGCAGCTTGGGGACAGGGAATGAAAAACTGTTTTTT. The whole variable domain, remainder taken from reference TRBV5-1 and TRBJ1-4, is KAGVTQTPRYLIKTRGQQVTLSCSPISGHRSVSWYQQTPGQGLQFLFEYFSETQRNKGNFPGRFSGRQFSNSRSEMNVSTLELGDSALYLCASSLGTGNEKLFFGSGTQLSVL.

This clone showed up just once. The chain couples TRBV7-2 to TRBJ2-3; 10 bases match TRBD2. Per germline, CDR1 SGHTA and CDR2 FQGNSA. Unmatched junction bases numbered 5, after V lost 1 base and J lost 4 bases. The CDR3 covers 16 residues. CDR3 sequence reads: CASSLGLAGFSDTQYF. DNA of the CDR3: TGTGCCAGCAGCTTAGGACTAGCGGGTTTCTCAGATACGCAGTATTTT.

The V and J genes are TRBV5-1 and TRBJ1-6; D may be TRBD1 (5 bases). Trimming removed 0 bases from V and 6 bases from J, with 7 bases in between. Looked up from germline, CDR1 is SGHRS and CDR2 is YFSETQ. The CDR3 is made up of 14 amino acids. CDR3 nucleotide sequence: TGCGCCAGCAGCTTGGGCAGGGTTAATTCACCCCTCCACTTT. Its protein product is CASSLGRVNSPLHF.

This chain links TRBV4-1 with TRBJ2-5, with 7 bases lining up with TRBD2. The CDR3 consists of 16 residues. Unmatched junction bases numbered 9, after V lost 0 bases and J lost 5 bases. CDR1 is MGHRA, CDR2 YSYEKL, per germline. The CDR3 bases are TGCGCCAGCAGCCAAGAGAGCGGGAAGTCGGGGGAGACCCAGTACTTC. The encoded protein is CASSQESGKSGETQYF.

This rearrangement joins TRBV6-1 to TRBJ2-6, with D perhaps matching TRBD1 (5 bases). This CDR3 contains 14 residues. The ends were cut back, 6 bases at V and 2 bases at J, with 8 bases in the middle. Per germline, CDR1 MNHNS and CDR2 SASEGT. CDR3 sequence: CASRAGPGANVLTF. In nucleotides, the CDR3 is TGTGCCAGCAGAGCAGGGCCTGGGGCCAACGTCCTGACTTTC.

The CDR3 protein is CASSPQELYEQYF. The CDR3 DNA follows: TGTGCCAGCTCACCCCAAGAACTCTACGAGCAGTACTTC. This chain uses TRBV18 with TRBJ2-7; D is undetermined. CDR1 and CDR2 from the germline V gene are KGHSH and LQKENI. This CDR3 is 13 amino acids long. The V and J ends lost 3 bases and 3 bases respectively, with 9 bases between them.

The V and J genes are TRBV28 and TRBJ1-1; tentative D call: TRBD1 (6 bases). This CDR3 region has 18 residues. V gave up 3 bases and J gave up 0 bases, with 20 bases separating them. Germline V gives CDR1 MDHEN, CDR2 SYDVKM. The CDR3 sequence is CASSLPGHPVQLNTEAFF. CDR3 nucleotides: TGTGCCAGCAGTTTGCCGGGACACCCAGTACAGTTGAACACTGAAGCTTTCTTT.

The chain combines TRBV7-9 with TRBJ1-1; no reliable D call. V was pared by 4 bases and J by 10 bases, with 16 bases between. CDR1 is SEHNR, CDR2 FQNEAQ, per germline (reference sequence). The CDR3 spans 13 residues. The CDR3 region is CASSSGGILRAFF. Written as DNA, the CDR3 is TGTGCCAGCAGCTCCGGAGGGATATTAAGAGCTTTCTTT. The full variable domain, with the rest looked up from reference TRBV7-9 and TRBJ1-1, is DTGVSQNPRHKITKRGQNVTFRCDPISEHNRLYWYRQTLGQGPEFLTYFQNEAQLEKSRLLSDRFSAERPKGSFSTLEIQRTEQGDSAMYLCASSSGGILRAFFGQGTRLTVV.

This clone was detected a few times. This chain joins TRBV30 and TRBJ1-2, with TRBD1 matching 7 bases. Germline-derived CDR1 and CDR2 are GTSNPN and SVGIG (reference sequence). V trimming: 1 base; J trimming: 4 bases; junction bases outside the gene matches: 6. The CDR3 spans 14 residues. This chain's CDR3 is CAWSGDRAGYGYTF. As DNA, the CDR3 is TGTGCCTGGAGTGGAGACAGGGCTGGCTATGGCTACACCTTC.